Listed below are T cell receptor beta chains from one sample, sequenced in a study of CD8 T cells in Susac syndrome. In TCRdb, the immunoSEQ multiplex PCR reads were re-called with MiXCR into one record per CDR3 protein. The repertoire consists of about 120,000 distinct CDR3 sequences, with nearly 96% occurring once and the leading ten covering less than 0.15%. The sequenced material came from CD4+ T cells from PBMCs. The receptor set was obtained from a human donor with Susac syndrome. Each CDR3 is given with its conserved first and last residue. Fields, in order: J gene, clone size, V gene, D gene, CDR3 protein, CDR3 DNA. A D gene is named only where the DNA matches it firmly. The size of a clone is reported for some rows only, either as once, few or many, or as a class for expanded clones.

>TRBJ2-7|NA|TRBV4-3|TRBD2
CASSETSGSSYEQYF
TGCGCCAGCAGCGAGACTAGCGGGAGCTCCTACGAGCAGTACTTC
>TRBJ2-7|NA|TRBV28|NA
CASSLADEQYF
TGTGCCAGCAGTTTAGCTGACGAGCAGTACTTC
>TRBJ2-7|NA|TRBV28|TRBD1
CASSATGTGSYEQYF
TGTGCCAGCAGCGCCACCGGGACAGGGTCCTACGAGCAGTACTTC
>TRBJ2-7|NA|TRBV28|NA
CASSLWTNSYEQYF
TGTGCCAGCAGTTTATGGACCAACTCCTACGAGCAGTACTTC
>TRBJ1-2|NA|TRBV2|TRBD1
CASTLDRAWGYTF
TGTGCCAGCACCCTTGACAGGGCGTGGGGCTACACCTTC
>TRBJ2-7|NA|TRBV11-2|NA
CASSAHSDYEQYF
TGTGCCAGCAGCGCACATTCCGACTACGAGCAGTACTTC
>TRBJ2-1|once|TRBV9|NA
CASSPGVAAKNEQFF
TGTGCCAGCAGCCCCGGGGTAGCGGCAAAAAATGAGCAGTTCTTC
>TRBJ1-2|NA|TRBV10-3|NA
CAISDKGQGSGYTF
TGTGCCATCAGTGATAAGGGGCAGGGCTCTGGCTACACCTTC
>TRBJ2-5|NA|TRBV7-9|NA
CASSSSRGIQETQYF
TGTGCCAGCAGCTCTAGCCGGGGGATCCAAGAGACCCAGTACTTC
>TRBJ1-2|NA|TRBV12-3/TRBV12-4|NA
CASSKGRDYGYTF
TGTGCCAGCAGTAAGGGACGGGACTATGGCTACACCTTC
>TRBJ1-5|NA|TRBV20-1|NA
CSASRGVNQPQHF
TGCAGTGCTAGCAGAGGGGTGAATCAGCCCCAGCATTTT
>TRBJ2-5|NA|TRBV20-1|NA
CSARAGSTTETQYF
TGCAGTGCTAGAGCGGGTTCAACAACAGAGACCCAGTACTTC
>TRBJ1-4|NA|TRBV4-1|NA
CASSPSQVNEKLFF
TGCGCCAGCAGCCCAAGCCAGGTTAATGAAAAACTGTTTTTT
>TRBJ1-4|NA|TRBV3-1|NA
CASSQDDFVRVLFF
TGTGCCAGCAGCCAAGACGATTTCGTGAGGGTTCTGTTTTTT
>TRBJ2-4|NA|TRBV9|NA
CASSERSGALGFAIQYF
TGTGCCAGCAGCGAGCGTAGTGGGGCCCTTGGTTTTGCCATTCAGTACTTC
>TRBJ2-7|NA|TRBV4-1|TRBD1
CASSQFDRGFDEQYF
TGCGCCAGCAGCCAGTTTGACAGGGGGTTCGACGAGCAGTACTTC
>TRBJ1-2|NA|TRBV6-5|NA
CASSYSGTTPTYTF
TGTGCCAGCAGTTACTCCGGGACAACGCCAACCTACACCTTC
>TRBJ2-7|NA|TRBV7-2|TRBD1
CASSSDRVYEQYF
TGTGCCAGCAGCTCGGACAGGGTGTACGAGCAGTACTTC
>TRBJ2-5|NA|TRBV7-7|NA
CASSFVGRETQYF
TGTGCTAGCAGCTTTGTGGGTCGAGAGACCCAGTACTTC
>TRBJ2-2|NA|TRBV3-1|NA
CASSQDQGELFF
TGTGCCAGCAGCCAAGATCAGGGGGAGCTGTTTTTT
>TRBJ1-5|NA|TRBV6-2/TRBV6-3|NA
CASSYEGLGQPQHF
TGTGCCAGCAGTTACGAAGGGTTGGGCCAGCCCCAGCATTTT
>TRBJ2-5|NA|TRBV5-6|NA
CASSLAGGSKFQETQYF
TGTGCCAGCAGCTTGGCCGGGGGTAGCAAGTTTCAAGAGACCCAGTACTTC
>TRBJ1-2|NA|TRBV7-9|NA
CASTLGGVNYGYTF
TGTGCCAGCACTCTTGGTGGGGTTAACTATGGCTACACCTTC
>TRBJ1-5|once|TRBV6-1|TRBD1
CASSTSPPGQGGQPQHF
TGTGCCAGCAGCACATCTCCTCCGGGACAGGGCGGTCAGCCCCAGCATTTT
>TRBJ2-2|NA|TRBV6-2/TRBV6-3|TRBD2
CASSRTSGIAGELFF
TGTGCCAGCAGTAGGACTAGCGGGATCGCCGGGGAGCTGTTTTTT
>TRBJ2-6|once|TRBV7-8|NA
CASSPYGSGANVLTF
TGTGCCAGCAGCCCCTATGGCTCTGGGGCCAACGTCCTGACTTTC
>TRBJ1-2|NA|TRBV6-5|TRBD1
CASTFRDRPYGYTF
TGTGCCAGCACTTTCCGGGACAGACCCTATGGCTACACCTTC
>TRBJ2-4|NA|TRBV9|NA
CASTRGDRGNIQYF
TGTGCCAGCACCCGGGGAGACAGAGGAAACATTCAGTACTTC
>TRBJ1-2|NA|TRBV7-9|NA
CASSDRTVYGYTF
TGTGCCAGCAGTGATCGGACGGTTTATGGCTACACCTTC
>TRBJ2-7|NA|TRBV3-1|NA
CASSLNTGIPYF
TGTGCCAGCAGCCTCAACACAGGGATTCCCTACTTC
>TRBJ2-3|NA|TRBV24-1|TRBD1
CATSDWRTGPEPQYF
TGTGCCACCAGTGACTGGCGGACAGGCCCCGAGCCGCAGTATTTT
>TRBJ2-5|NA|TRBV30|NA
CAWSVQGGLTQYF
TGTGCCTGGAGTGTTCAGGGCGGCTTGACCCAGTACTTC
>TRBJ2-5|NA|TRBV7-2|TRBD2
CASSFRGLAGEDQYF
TGTGCCAGCAGCTTTAGGGGACTAGCGGGAGAGGACCAGTACTTC
>TRBJ2-1|NA|TRBV12-3/TRBV12-4|NA
CASSLTSARAYNEQFF
TGTGCCAGCAGTTTAACCTCGGCCAGGGCCTACAATGAGCAGTTCTTC
>TRBJ2-3|NA|TRBV29-1|NA
CSVEGLGTRDTQYF
TGCAGCGTTGAAGGCCTTGGTACTAGAGATACGCAGTATTTT
>TRBJ1-5|NA|TRBV30|NA
CAWSGGREPQHF
TGTGCCTGGAGCGGAGGGCGGGAGCCCCAGCATTTT
>TRBJ2-5|once|TRBV20-1|NA
CSATSETDIQGVFSGSQYF
TGCAGTGCCACCTCGGAGACAGACATACAGGGTGTTTTCTCAGGGTCCCAGTACTTC
>TRBJ2-1|NA|TRBV7-2|TRBD1
CASSLRQGPYNEQFF
TGTGCCAGCAGCTTAAGACAGGGTCCCTACAATGAGCAGTTCTTC
>TRBJ2-5|NA|TRBV20-1|NA
CSATRRGGSRVETQYF
TGCAGTGCTACTAGGAGGGGCGGATCAAGGGTGGAGACCCAGTACTTC
>TRBJ2-1|NA|TRBV29-1|NA
CSVEGGGPYNEQFF
TGCAGCGTTGAGGGCGGCGGACCCTACAATGAGCAGTTCTTC
>TRBJ2-4|NA|TRBV4-2|TRBD2
CASSQDAQRESKNIQYF
TGTGCCAGCAGCCAAGATGCCCAGCGGGAGTCCAAAAACATTCAGTACTTC
>TRBJ2-7|NA|TRBV20-1|TRBD2
CSARLAGGEYEQYF
TGCAGTGCTAGACTAGCGGGAGGGGAATACGAGCAGTACTTC
>TRBJ2-7|NA|TRBV6-6|TRBD2
CASSWVAGGAYEQYF
TGTGCCAGCAGTTGGGTAGCGGGAGGAGCCTACGAGCAGTACTTC
>TRBJ1-1|NA|TRBV7-2|NA
CASSFYFQGQEAFF
TGTGCCAGCAGTTTCTACTTCCAAGGACAGGAAGCTTTCTTT
>TRBJ2-7|few|TRBV2|NA
CASSLQGDEQYF
TGTGCCAGCAGTCTTCAGGGAGACGAGCAGTACTTC
>TRBJ1-2|NA|TRBV29-1|TRBD1
CSVRQGNYGYTF
TGCAGCGTTCGACAGGGGAACTATGGCTACACCTTC
>TRBJ2-7|NA|TRBV3-1|TRBD1
CASSQGTGSYEQYF
TGTGCCAGCAGCCAAGGGACAGGCTCCTACGAGCAGTACTTC
>TRBJ2-1|NA|TRBV20-1|NA
CSARDKVFGDLGFF
TGCAGTGCTAGAGATAAGGTCTTCGGCGACCTTGGGTTCTTC
>TRBJ2-5|NA|TRBV7-6|TRBD2
CASSSGGLAETQYF
TGTGCCAGCAGCTCAGGAGGACTAGCCGAGACCCAGTACTTC
>TRBJ2-7|NA|TRBV7-2|TRBD1
CASSFGQAQYF
TGTGCCAGCAGCTTCGGACAGGCGCAGTACTTC
>TRBJ2-7|NA|TRBV18|NA
CASSPPVGTYEQYF
TGTGCCAGCTCACCACCGGTTGGCACTTACGAGCAGTACTTC
>TRBJ1-2|NA|TRBV7-9|NA
CASSLGSVVYGYTF
TGTGCCAGCAGCTTAGGGAGTGTAGTCTATGGCTACACCTTC
>TRBJ1-1|NA|TRBV19|NA
CASSIDGQGKAEAFF
TGTGCCAGTAGTATAGATGGGCAGGGGAAGGCTGAAGCTTTCTTT
>TRBJ2-1|NA|TRBV7-9|NA
CASSLGLPSNEQFF
TGTGCCAGCAGCTTAGGGCTTCCGTCCAATGAGCAGTTCTTC
>TRBJ2-5|NA|TRBV3-1|NA
CASSQDSRWDQETQYF
TGTGCCAGCAGCCAAGATTCCAGGTGGGACCAAGAGACCCAGTACTTC
>TRBJ2-5|NA|TRBV18|NA
CASSPPQERETQYF
TGTGCCAGCTCACCACCTCAGGAACGGGAGACCCAGTACTTC
>TRBJ2-7|NA|TRBV9|TRBD1
CASSPRGDRVMYEQYF
TGTGCCAGCAGCCCCCGTGGGGACAGGGTAATGTACGAGCAGTACTTC